The rows below give T cell receptor beta chains drawn from one sample of a study of tumor-infiltrating lymphocytes in primary liver carcinoma. TCRdb reprocessed the multiplex PCR reads with MiXCR, giving one entry per CDR3 protein. The data hold about 300,000 distinct CDR3 sequences, with 50% to 70% observed a single time. The specimen sequenced was peripheral blood. Receptors were obtained from a man between 40 and 49 years old with primary liver carcinoma and hepatitis B virus infection. Both conserved end residues are part of each CDR3. A D gene is named only where the DNA matches it firmly. Expanded clones are given a class, and other clones once, few, many or no size at all.

clone size,V gene,D gene,J gene,CDR3 protein,CDR3 DNA
-,TRBV5-1,-,TRBJ1-1,CATSLGGTEAFF,TGCGCCACCAGCTTGGGGGGCACTGAAGCTTTCTTT
-,TRBV6-5,TRBD1,TRBJ2-7,CASTPGQGKSEKYF,TGTGCCAGCACCCCGGGACAGGGAAAGAGCGAGAAGTACTTC
-,TRBV5-6,-,TRBJ2-1,CASSARDAYNEQFF,TGTGCCAGCAGCGCCCGGGACGCCTACAATGAGCAGTTCTTC
-,TRBV5-1,TRBD1,TRBJ1-1,CDSSPRQGSIEAFF,TGCGACAGCAGCCCCCGACAGGGGAGCATTGAAGCTTTCTTT
many,TRBV29-1,-,TRBJ2-7,CSVGSRPLCYEQYF,TGCAGCGTTGGGTCCAGGCCCCTGTGCTACGAGCAGTACTTC
-,TRBV11-2,-,TRBJ2-3,CASSLRGSGADTQYF,TGTGCCAGCAGCCTGAGGGGGAGCGGCGCAGATACGCAGTATTTT
-,TRBV5-1,-,TRBJ2-2,CASSWGNTVELFF,TGCGCCAGCAGCTGGGGAAACACCGTGGAGCTGTTTTTT
many,TRBV6-5,-,TRBJ2-7,CASSYTSAASYEQYF,TGTGCCAGCAGTTACACGAGCGCCGCCTCCTACGAGCAGTACTTC
once,TRBV11-1,-,TRBJ2-7,CASSLGGTIGRYEQYF,TGTGCCAGCAGCTTAGGGGGGACCATAGGGAGATACGAGCAGTACTTC
-,TRBV18,TRBD1,TRBJ1-1,CASSPTSGGTEAFF,TGTGCCAGCTCACCAACGTCAGGGGGGACTGAAGCTTTCTTT
once,TRBV29-1,TRBD1,TRBJ2-1,CSLGFGTGGSDEQFF,TGCAGCCTTGGTTTTGGGACAGGGGGATCCGATGAGCAGTTCTTC
many,TRBV29-1,TRBD1,TRBJ1-2,CSVGDSATRNGYTF,TGCAGCGTAGGGGACAGCGCCACTCGGAATGGCTACACCTTC
many,TRBV12-3/TRBV12-4,-,TRBJ2-1,CASSYASEVRNEQFF,TGTGCCAGCAGTTACGCTAGCGAAGTGAGAAATGAGCAGTTCTTC
few,TRBV5-1,TRBD1,TRBJ1-4,CASSRDRDNEKLFF,TGCGCCAGCAGCCGGGACAGAGATAATGAAAAACTGTTTTTT
few,TRBV6-1,TRBD1,TRBJ2-2,CASTAFDRVGGELFF,TGTGCCAGCACAGCGTTCGACAGGGTTGGCGGGGAGCTGTTTTTT
many,TRBV4-1,-,TRBJ1-2,CASSQETQYGYTF,TGCGCCAGCAGCCAAGAAACCCAGTATGGCTACACCTTC
once,TRBV7-9,TRBD1,TRBJ2-7,CASSYSDRTYEQYF,TGTGCCAGCAGTTACTCGGACAGGACCTACGAGCAGTACTTC
-,TRBV4-3,-,TRBJ1-2,CASSRGVKGSYGYTF,TGCGCCAGCAGCCGAGGGGTGAAGGGGAGCTATGGCTACACCTTC
few,TRBV5-5,TRBD2,TRBJ2-1,CASRRGGSSYNEQFF,TGTGCCAGCAGGAGGGGCGGGAGCTCCTACAATGAGCAGTTCTTC
-,TRBV30,-,TRBJ2-4,CAWSPGVNIQYF,TGTGCCTGGAGTCCGGGGGTAAACATTCAGTACTTC
-,TRBV5-1,-,TRBJ2-3,CASSTVEGTDTQYF,TGCGCCAGCAGCACTGTGGAGGGGACAGATACGCAGTATTTT
-,TRBV7-3,-,TRBJ2-2,CASNAGGSTGEPFF,TGTGCCAGCAACGCAGGCGGGTCCACCGGGGAGCCGTTTTTT
-,TRBV19,TRBD2,TRBJ2-3,CASNFGGADTQYF,TGTGCCAGTAACTTTGGGGGGGCAGATACGCAGTATTTT
many,TRBV29-1,-,TRBJ1-3,CSVEGDSGNTIYF,TGCAGCGTTGAGGGGGACTCTGGAAACACCATATATTTT
many,TRBV11-2,-,TRBJ1-5,CASSFNADQPQHF,TGTGCCAGCAGCTTCAACGCGGATCAGCCCCAGCATTTT
-,TRBV5-1,-,TRBJ2-3,CASSVLGGDTQYF,TGCGCCAGCAGCGTCCTAGGCGGGGATACGCAGTATTTT
-,TRBV5-5,TRBD1,TRBJ2-1,CASSLYVLVGQGSNEQFF,TGTGCCAGCAGCTTGTACGTGTTGGTAGGACAGGGTAGCAATGAGCAGTTCTTC
many,TRBV6-2/TRBV6-3,-,TRBJ1-2,CASSYEPQAGYTF,TGTGCCAGCAGTTACGAGCCCCAGGCCGGCTACACCTTC
-,TRBV10-3,-,TRBJ2-5,CAINKNSEETPYF,TGTGCCATCAACAAAAACTCCGAGGAGACCCCATACTTC
-,TRBV11-2,-,TRBJ2-3,CASSLAITITDTQYF,TGTGCCAGCAGCTTAGCAATAACTATCACAGATACGCAGTATTTT
few,TRBV30,-,TRBJ2-1,CACLSSYNEQFF,TGTGCCTGTTTAAGCTCCTACAATGAGCAGTTCTTC
-,TRBV10-2,-,TRBJ1-4,CASAQPGLREKLFF,TGTGCCAGCGCCCAACCGGGACTAAGGGAAAAACTGTTTTTT
-,TRBV11-2,TRBD1,TRBJ1-1,CASSIGDRGRDTEAFF,TGCGCCAGCAGCATAGGTGACAGGGGAAGGGACACAGAAGCTTTCTTT
many,TRBV4-1,TRBD2,TRBJ2-4,CASSQLATSGGDIQYF,TGCGCCAGCAGCCAATTGGCAACATCGGGGGGGGACATTCAGTACTTC
-,TRBV20-1,TRBD2,TRBJ2-1,CSVHTRSGSSYNEQFF,TGCAGTGTTCACACCCGGAGCGGGAGCTCCTACAATGAGCAGTTCTTC
-,TRBV5-4,-,TRBJ1-3,CASGSGRDSGNTIYF,TGTGCCAGCGGCTCCGGACGGGACTCTGGAAACACCATATATTTT
-,TRBV10-3,-,TRBJ1-1,CAISVDQMTDTEAFF,TGTGCCATCAGTGTTGACCAGATGACGGACACTGAAGCTTTCTTT
many,TRBV11-3,-,TRBJ2-7,CASNSGVAVYEQYF,TGTGCCAGCAATAGTGGAGTAGCGGTCTACGAGCAGTACTTC
-,TRBV5-1,TRBD2,TRBJ2-1,CASSRSGTSYSEQFF,TGCGCCAGCAGCAGATCCGGGACTAGCTACAGTGAGCAGTTCTTC
-,TRBV11-1,-,TRBJ2-3,CVSSSGVPDTQYF,TGTGTCAGCAGCTCCGGGGTTCCGGATACGCAGTATTTT
-,TRBV5-4,-,TRBJ2-3,CASSRGTERTDTQFF,TGTGCCAGCAGCCGCGGGACAGAGCGCACAGATACGCAGTTTTTT
few,TRBV5-1,-,TRBJ2-7,CASSRGTSRAEQYF,TGCGCCAGCAGCAGGGGGACATCTAGGGCCGAGCAGTACTTC
-,TRBV11-1,-,TRBJ2-1,CASSSSRIYSEQFF,TGTGCCAGTAGCTCCAGCCGCATCTACAGTGAGCAGTTCTTC
many,TRBV29-1,-,TRBJ2-3,CSVGAVGAGDTQYF,TGCAGCGTTGGAGCGGTGGGAGCGGGAGATACGCAGTATTTT
-,TRBV5-5,TRBD2,TRBJ2-1,CASNWTSDSYNEQFF,TGTGCCAGCAACTGGACTAGCGACTCCTACAATGAGCAGTTCTTC
few,TRBV6-5,TRBD2,TRBJ2-3,CASTTRRTAGGPPDTQYF,TGTGCCAGCACTACCAGGAGGACGGCGGGAGGGCCTCCAGATACGCAGTATTTT
-,TRBV29-1,-,TRBJ2-3,CSVEYSTATHYF,TGCAGCGTTGAGTACAGCACAGCTACGCACTATTTT
few,TRBV11-2,-,TRBJ2-5,CASSLMGDTQYF,TGTGCCAGCAGCTTAATGGGAGACACCCAGTACTTC
-,TRBV11-1,TRBD1,TRBJ1-4,CVNSPGQGDEKLFF,TGTGTCAACAGCCCGGGACAGGGAGATGAAAAACTGTTTTTT
few,TRBV5-4,TRBD2,TRBJ2-5,CAGWTSGSVETQYF,TGTGCCGGATGGACTAGCGGGAGTGTGGAGACCCAGTACTTC
-,TRBV6-5,-,TRBJ1-1,CASSYSFPGGTEAFF,TGTGCCAGCAGTTACTCCTTCCCGGGGGGAACTGAAGCTTTCTTT
many,TRBV11-2,TRBD1,TRBJ2-5,CASSLAGTAQETQYF,TGTGCCAGCAGCTTAGCCGGGACAGCACAAGAGACCCAGTACTTC
-,TRBV29-1,TRBD2,TRBJ2-1,CSVYSGMIYNEQFF,TGCAGCGTTTATAGCGGGATGATCTACAATGAGCAGTTCTTC